This T cell receptor beta chain was documented in a study of graft-versus-host responses after intestinal transplantation. Study-level information: Transplantation in recipients was multivisceral, liver-intestinal, or isolated intestinal.

Assay: immunoSEQ multiplex PCR; the TCRdb copy retains only in-frame clones and omits some. The sample yields roughly 99,000 clones, roughly 86% seen once. The ends lost 6 bases at V and 0 bases at J; junction bases unmatched: 4. This CDR3 is 15 amino acids long. Germline-derived CDR1 and CDR2 are MNHNS and SASEGT. Study observations and caveats: GvH clones turned up in recipient marrow; some had shown up first in ileum or blood. Patients who carried graft-donor T cell macrochimerism also had high graft-versus-host to host-versus-graft clonal ratios in their allografts.

This clone was seen more than once but under ten times. Antigen specificity is unknown. V is TRBV6-1 and J is TRBJ1-3, with 8 positions matching TRBD1. The material was PBMCs, obtained 255 days after intestinal transplant. This sequence was found in a human patient who received an intestinal transplant, so some T cells may come from the graft donor. The CDR3 region has the DNA TGTGCCAGCAGGCTTGGACAGGGCTCTGGAAACACCATATATTTT. It encodes CASRLGQGSGNTIYF.